This T cell receptor (beta chain) was found in a study of response to subunit inactivated influenza vaccine. This clonotype appeared a few times. One entry per CDR3 protein results from TCRdb running MiXCR on the RT-PCR reads. The sample contains about half a million distinct CDR3 sequences, 7.6% of which appear only once. The trim removed 1 base at V and 0 bases at J, leaving 11 bases unmatched. This CDR3 has 18 residues. CDR1 and CDR2 (germline): DFQATT, SNEGSKA (reference sequence). The sequences come from PBMCs from blood, collected less than 30 months after vaccination. This clonotype was sampled from a man aged 45-69 years who received an inactivated influenza vaccine. The V gene is TRBV20-1, the J gene TRBJ2-1; 8 nucleotides match TRBD2. CDR3 region: CSARVAGGITSSYNEQFF. As DNA, the CDR3 is TGCAGTGCTAGAGTCGCGGGGGGTATCACGAGCTCCTACAATGAGCAGTTCTTC.